A selection of T cell receptor beta chains follows, all from one sample in a study of CD8 T cells in ankylosing spondylitis. TCRdb processed the 5' RACE reads anew with MiXCR; each CDR3 protein has one entry. The data hold under 300,000 distinct CDR3 sequences, with roughly a tenth observed a single time. Sequencing was performed on blood, either unsorted or a sorted T cell fraction (not recorded which). The receptors originated from a male donor with ankylosing spondylitis or in good health (not recorded which). CDR3s include the opening cysteine and the closing phenylalanine or tryptophan. D genes are given only for firm matches. Expanded clones are given a class, and other clones once, few, many or no size at all.

V gene: TRBV12-3/TRBV12-4
clone size: many
J gene: TRBJ2-2
D gene: .
CDR3 protein: CASSTGWAGELFF
CDR3 DNA: TGTGCCAGCAGTACAGGGTGGGCCGGGGAGCTGTTTTTT

V gene: TRBV4-1
clone size: few
J gene: TRBJ2-7
D gene: .
CDR3 protein: CASSQEPFGGSSYEQYF
CDR3 DNA: TGCGCCAGCAGCCAAGAACCTTTCGGCGGTAGCTCCTACGAGCAGTACTTC

V gene: TRBV6-1
clone size: .
J gene: TRBJ2-3
D gene: .
CDR3 protein: CAGSGTPTDTQYF
CDR3 DNA: TGTGCCGGTAGCGGAACGCCCACAGATACGCAGTATTTT

V gene: TRBV5-4
clone size: .
J gene: TRBJ1-4
D gene: TRBD1
CDR3 protein: CASSFRGDGEKLFF
CDR3 DNA: TGTGCCAGCAGCTTCAGGGGGGACGGTGAAAAACTGTTTTTT

V gene: TRBV10-3
clone size: .
J gene: TRBJ1-1
D gene: .
CDR3 protein: CAISDTGSEVAEAFF
CDR3 DNA: TGTGCCATCAGCGATACAGGGAGTGAAGTGGCTGAAGCTTTCTTT

V gene: TRBV7-9
clone size: few
J gene: TRBJ2-1
D gene: TRBD2
CDR3 protein: CASSLVGPGLTYNEQFF
CDR3 DNA: TGTGCCAGCAGCTTAGTGGGCCCGGGACTAACCTACAATGAGCAGTTCTTC

V gene: TRBV4-1
clone size: few
J gene: TRBJ2-1
D gene: .
CDR3 protein: CASSQEGEQFF
CDR3 DNA: TGCGCCAGCAGCCAAGAAGGTGAGCAGTTCTTC

V gene: TRBV29-1
clone size: .
J gene: TRBJ2-7
D gene: .
CDR3 protein: CSVEGAGRGYEQYF
CDR3 DNA: TGCAGCGTTGAAGGGGCAGGGAGAGGGTACGAGCAGTACTTC

V gene: TRBV16
clone size: few
J gene: TRBJ2-7
D gene: .
CDR3 protein: CASSQDQTYEQYF
CDR3 DNA: TGTGCCAGCAGCCAGGACCAAACCTACGAGCAGTACTTC

V gene: TRBV29-1
clone size: many
J gene: TRBJ2-1
D gene: .
CDR3 protein: CSGRQARNEQFF
CDR3 DNA: TGCAGCGGCAGACAGGCCAGGAATGAGCAGTTCTTC

V gene: TRBV11-2
clone size: many
J gene: TRBJ2-2
D gene: TRBD1
CDR3 protein: CASSFGTGGPEELFF
CDR3 DNA: TGTGCCAGCAGCTTCGGGACAGGGGGACCCGAGGAGCTGTTTTTT

V gene: TRBV6-5
clone size: many
J gene: TRBJ1-3
D gene: .
CDR3 protein: CASSYSGGVGNTIYF
CDR3 DNA: TGTGCCAGCAGTTACTCGGGCGGGGTTGGAAACACCATATATTTT

V gene: TRBV28
clone size: many
J gene: TRBJ2-7
D gene: TRBD1
CDR3 protein: CASNVGQETYEQYF
CDR3 DNA: TGTGCCAGCAACGTAGGACAGGAGACCTACGAGCAGTACTTC

V gene: TRBV6-1
clone size: few
J gene: TRBJ2-7
D gene: .
CDR3 protein: CASSTLGQYYEQYF
CDR3 DNA: TGTGCCAGCAGTACCCTAGGACAGTACTACGAGCAGTACTTC

V gene: TRBV6-5
clone size: .
J gene: TRBJ1-1
D gene: .
CDR3 protein: CASSLSERTEAFF
CDR3 DNA: TGTGCCAGCAGTTTGTCTGAAAGGACTGAAGCTTTCTTT

V gene: TRBV24-1
clone size: .
J gene: TRBJ2-1
D gene: .
CDR3 protein: CATDASTKNSYNEQFF
CDR3 DNA: TGTGCCACCGATGCGTCAACGAAGAACTCGTACAATGAGCAGTTCTTC

V gene: TRBV6-5
clone size: .
J gene: TRBJ2-7
D gene: .
CDR3 protein: CASSYSFSAGLSYEQYF
CDR3 DNA: TGTGCCAGCAGTTACTCGTTTTCCGCAGGGTTGTCTTACGAGCAGTACTTC

V gene: TRBV5-1
clone size: many
J gene: TRBJ2-7
D gene: TRBD1
CDR3 protein: CASSFGTDSYEQYF
CDR3 DNA: TGCGCCAGCAGCTTCGGGACAGACAGCTACGAGCAGTACTTC

V gene: TRBV4-1
clone size: many
J gene: TRBJ2-7
D gene: .
CDR3 protein: CASSQDMARYEQYF
CDR3 DNA: TGCGCCAGCAGCCAAGATATGGCGCGGTACGAGCAGTACTTC

V gene: TRBV7-9
clone size: few
J gene: TRBJ2-7
D gene: TRBD2
CDR3 protein: CASSMQRGAGEQYF
CDR3 DNA: TGTGCCAGCAGCATGCAGCGGGGGGCTGGGGAGCAGTACTTC

V gene: TRBV20-1
clone size: many
J gene: TRBJ2-1
D gene: .
CDR3 protein: CSAEPEYSYNEQFF
CDR3 DNA: TGCAGTGCTGAACCCGAGTACTCCTACAATGAGCAGTTCTTC

V gene: TRBV5-1
clone size: many
J gene: TRBJ2-2
D gene: TRBD2
CDR3 protein: CASSLAAGKTNTGELFF
CDR3 DNA: TGCGCCAGCAGCTTGGCAGCGGGGAAAACAAACACCGGGGAGCTGTTTTTT

V gene: TRBV25-1
clone size: .
J gene: TRBJ2-7
D gene: .
CDR3 protein: CASSESLSYEQYF
CDR3 DNA: TGTGCCAGCAGTGAGTCACTTTCCTACGAGCAGTACTTC

V gene: TRBV7-2
clone size: .
J gene: TRBJ2-3
D gene: .
CDR3 protein: CASSFSRAYLSTDTQYF
CDR3 DNA: TGTGCCAGCAGCTTTTCGAGGGCTTACTTGTCCACAGATACGCAGTATTTT

V gene: TRBV28
clone size: many
J gene: TRBJ2-7
D gene: .
CDR3 protein: CASSSLLKGSSYEQYF
CDR3 DNA: TGTGCCAGCAGTTCCCTGTTGAAGGGATCTTCCTACGAGCAGTACTTC

V gene: TRBV6-1
clone size: .
J gene: TRBJ1-2
D gene: .
CDR3 protein: CASSSTANYDYTF
CDR3 DNA: TGTGCCAGCAGCTCGACCGCTAACTATGACTACACCTTC

V gene: TRBV7-1
clone size: .
J gene: TRBJ1-6
D gene: .
CDR3 protein: CASSSGRQDSPLHF
CDR3 DNA: TGTGCCAGCAGCTCCGGCCGGCAAGATTCACCCCTCCACTTT

V gene: TRBV28
clone size: .
J gene: TRBJ2-7
D gene: .
CDR3 protein: CASSPLRELTEQYF
CDR3 DNA: TGTGCCAGCAGTCCCCTGAGGGAACTCACCGAGCAGTACTTC

V gene: TRBV20-1
clone size: many
J gene: TRBJ1-1
D gene: TRBD1
CDR3 protein: CSARDGTEYTEAFF
CDR3 DNA: TGCAGTGCTAGAGACGGGACAGAGTACACTGAAGCTTTCTTT

V gene: TRBV28
clone size: .
J gene: TRBJ2-6
D gene: .
CDR3 protein: CASSGPRTSGANVLTF
CDR3 DNA: TGTGCCAGCAGCGGCCCCAGGACCTCTGGGGCCAACGTCCTGACTTTC

V gene: TRBV20-1
clone size: few
J gene: TRBJ1-2
D gene: .
CDR3 protein: CSAPRRRNYGYTF
CDR3 DNA: TGCAGTGCCCCCCGGAGGCGGAACTATGGCTACACCTTC

V gene: TRBV10-3
clone size: many
J gene: TRBJ2-3
D gene: TRBD2
CDR3 protein: CAISESLAGHADTQYF
CDR3 DNA: TGTGCCATCAGTGAGTCGCTAGCGGGACACGCAGATACGCAGTATTTT

V gene: TRBV19
clone size: many
J gene: TRBJ2-5
D gene: TRBD2
CDR3 protein: CASSRTREETQYF
CDR3 DNA: TGTGCCAGTAGTCGGACTAGAGAAGAGACCCAGTACTTC

V gene: TRBV2
clone size: .
J gene: TRBJ2-4
D gene: .
CDR3 protein: CASSDRLSDIQYF
CDR3 DNA: TGTGCCAGCTCAGACAGGTTGAGTGACATTCAGTACTTC

V gene: TRBV4-2
clone size: many
J gene: TRBJ2-3
D gene: TRBD2
CDR3 protein: CASSQASVAGHTDTQYF
CDR3 DNA: TGTGCCAGCAGCCAAGCTTCGGTAGCGGGACACACAGATACGCAGTATTTT

V gene: TRBV5-1
clone size: many
J gene: TRBJ2-3
D gene: .
CDR3 protein: CASTDTDTQYF
CDR3 DNA: TGCGCCAGCACCGACACAGATACGCAGTATTTT

V gene: TRBV28
clone size: many
J gene: TRBJ1-1
D gene: .
CDR3 protein: CASSLAGGGRGTEAFF
CDR3 DNA: TGTGCCAGCAGTTTAGCGGGGGGGGGGCGCGGGACTGAAGCTTTCTTT

V gene: TRBV6-1
clone size: few
J gene: TRBJ1-6
D gene: .
CDR3 protein: CASSPRDLRGGYNSPLHF
CDR3 DNA: TGTGCCAGCAGTCCCCGGGACCTCCGAGGAGGCTATAATTCACCCCTCCACTTT

V gene: TRBV11-3
clone size: many
J gene: TRBJ2-1
D gene: TRBD2
CDR3 protein: CASASGRASDEQFF
CDR3 DNA: TGTGCCAGCGCTAGCGGGAGGGCCTCGGATGAGCAGTTCTTC

V gene: TRBV7-3
clone size: few
J gene: TRBJ2-3
D gene: TRBD2
CDR3 protein: CASSPAGPFTDTQYF
CDR3 DNA: TGTGCCAGCAGCCCAGCGGGGCCCTTCACAGATACGCAGTATTTT